These 15 T cell receptor beta chains came from one sample sequenced in a study of blood T cell repertoires in COVID-19. The assay was immunoSEQ multiplex PCR, and TCRdb's table has in-frame clones only and misses some. The table shows roughly 69,000 clones, with about 88% occurring only once. What was sequenced was peripheral blood. The origin of the receptors is a human donor in a cohort sampled during active COVID-19.

The chain employs TRBV6-2 or TRBV6-3 and TRBJ2-7, with TRBD1 matching 7 bases. Germline lookup yields CDR1 MNHEY and CDR2 SVGEGT. With V trimmed by 5 bases and J by 2 bases, 6 bases remained unmatched. This CDR3 comprises 14 residues. The CDR3 region is CASSKPGQPYEQYF. CDR3 in DNA: TGTGCCAGCAGTAAGCCGGGACAGCCCTACGAGCAGTACTTC.

This chain connects TRBV4-3 to TRBJ1-4, with 7 nucleotides matching TRBD1. Germline CDR1 LGHNA, CDR2 YSLEER. Trimming at V came to 1 base and at J to 8 bases, leaving 7 bases not matched to a gene. There are 15 residues in the CDR3. The CDR3 loop reads CASSQGTGGTEKLFF. DNA of the CDR3: TGCGCCAGCAGCCAAGGGACAGGCGGTACCGAAAAACTGTTTTTT.

The rearrangement uses TRBV7-6 and TRBJ1-2, with 8 bases aligning to TRBD1. With V trimmed by 4 bases and J by 4 bases, 5 bases remained unmatched. The germline gives CDR1 SGHVS, CDR2 FNYEAQ. The length of the CDR3 is 14 residues. CDR3 region: CASSSQGVSYGYTF. As DNA, the CDR3 is TGTGCCAGCAGCTCACAGGGGGTATCCTATGGCTACACCTTC.

The chain employs TRBV29-1 and TRBJ2-1, with 7 bases fitting TRBD1. The CDR3 loop spans 14 amino acids. Germline V gene sequence: CDR1 SQVTM, CDR2 ANQGSEA. With 7 bases clipped from V and 0 bases from J, the junction kept 6 bases outside the gene matches. This CDR3 is CSGTGTVSYNEQFF. The CDR3 bases are TGCAGCGGGACCGGGACAGTCTCCTACAATGAGCAGTTCTTC.

This chain connects TRBV27 to TRBJ2-2; 14 nucleotides line up with TRBD2. CDR3 length equals 21 residues. J lost 4 bases, V lost 2 bases, and 15 bases had no gene match. Germline values: CDR1 MNHEY, CDR2 SMNVEV (reference sequence). The CDR3 is CASSLPPEGLAGARGTGELFF. CDR3 DNA sequence: TGTGCCAGCAGTTTACCCCCCGAGGGACTAGCGGGAGCGCGTGGCACCGGGGAGCTGTTTTTT.

Here the CDR3 reads CASSPFQAYEQYF. The CDR3 DNA is TGCGCCAGCAGCCCATTCCAGGCCTACGAGCAGTACTTC. The chain uses TRBV5-1 and TRBJ2-7, with unresolved D. The length of the CDR3 is 13 residues. Trimming took off 4 bases at V and 2 bases at J, with 10 bases between the two ends. Germline values: CDR1 SGHRS, CDR2 YFSETQ.

The chain uses TRBV28 and TRBJ2-2; 11 nucleotides align to TRBD2. The V and J ends lost 7 bases and 1 base, in that order; junction bases with no gene match: 8. The V gene's germline CDR1 is MDHEN and CDR2 SYDVKM. The CDR3 length is 17 residues. The CDR3 coding sequence is TGTGCCAGCACCCCTTGGGGGACTAGCGGGAACACCGGGGAGCTGTTTTTT. Translated, it gives CASTPWGTSGNTGELFF.

This sequence joins TRBV4-2 and TRBJ2-5; D is ambiguous. Germline V gene sequence: CDR1 LGHNA, CDR2 YNFKEQ. The V end was cut by 0 bases, the J end by 0 bases, with 5 bases between. The CDR3 is 14 amino acids. CDR3 protein: CASSQDSNQETQYF. The CDR3 DNA follows: TGTGCCAGCAGCCAAGATTCCAACCAAGAGACCCAGTACTTC.

V and J are TRBV5-6 and TRBJ1-2; D might be TRBD1 (5 bases). Germline CDR1 SGHDT, CDR2 YYEEEE. V was pared by 3 bases and J by 4 bases, with 13 bases between. The CDR3 covers 14 residues. This chain's CDR3 is CASSSVGLGYGYTF. Here the CDR3 DNA reads TGTGCCAGCAGCTCTGTGGGGCTGGGCTATGGCTACACCTTC.

This chain uses TRBV5-4 with TRBJ2-3; no reliable D call. Germline V gene data show CDR1 as SGHNT and CDR2 as YYREEE (reference sequence). V was cut by 2 bases and J by 5 bases, with 9 bases left in between. This CDR3 spans 13 amino acids. The CDR3 DNA reads as TGTGCCAGCAGCTTAAGCCGGAGAGATACGCAGTATTTT. It codes for CASSLSRRDTQYF. Using reference TRBV5-4 and TRBJ2-3 for the parts outside the CDR3, the full variable domain is ETGVTQSPTHLIKTRGQQVTLRCSSQSGHNTVSWYQQALGQGPQFIFQYYREEENGRGNFPPRFSGLQFPNYSSELNVNALELDDSALYLCASSLSRRDTQYFGPGTRLTVL.

V is TRBV4-1 and J is TRBJ2-6; the D gene is possibly TRBD1 (5 bases). The CDR3 has 18 residues. The V gene lost 4 bases and the J gene lost 0 bases, with 16 bases spanning the gap. Germline CDR1 is MGHRA and CDR2 is YSYEKL. The CDR3, as DNA: TGCGCCAGCAGCCCAGGGTTTGAACAAAGCTCTGGGGCCAACGTCCTGACTTTC. This translates into CASSPGFEQSSGANVLTF.

The rearrangement links TRBV3-1 (or the pseudogene TRBV3-2) to TRBJ2-7; D may be TRBD2 (6 bases). This CDR3 has 14 amino acids. CDR1 is LGHDT and CDR2 is YNNKEL in the germline V gene (reference sequence). Trimming took off 4 bases at V and 1 base at J, with 11 bases between the two ends. DNA of the CDR3: TGTGCCAGCAGCCGGCGTGGGAGGTCCTACGAGCAGTACTTC. Protein sequence: CASSRRGRSYEQYF.

Only a few counts were recorded for this clone. The chain employs TRBV4-1 and TRBJ1-6, with D unresolved. In germline, CDR1 is MGHRA, CDR2 YSYEKL. The V gene lost 0 bases and the J gene lost 0 bases, with 6 bases spanning the gap. CDR3 length equals 16 residues. The CDR3 sequence: CASSQEGNSYNSPLHF. As DNA, the CDR3 is TGCGCCAGCAGCCAAGAGGGCAACTCCTATAATTCACCCCTCCACTTT.

The rearrangement uses TRBV7-9 and TRBJ1-1; D is possibly TRBD1 (6 bases). The germline V gene encodes CDR1 SEHNR and CDR2 FQNEAQ (reference sequence). CDR3 length: 16 amino acids. Trimming removed 0 bases at V and 2 bases at J, with 13 bases between. As DNA, the CDR3 is TGTGCCAGCAGCTTAGCGGCCGGACAGTTTAACACTGAAGCTTTCTTT. Its protein is CASSLAAGQFNTEAFF.

The J gene is TRBJ1-1, the V gene TRBV4-2; D may be TRBD1 (6 bases). In germline, CDR1 is LGHNA, CDR2 YNFKEQ. The CDR3 is 14 amino acids. The V and J ends lost 3 bases and 6 bases respectively, with 14 bases between them. The CDR3 spells CASSHLQGVPEAFF. CDR3 nucleotide sequence: TGTGCCAGCAGCCACTTACAGGGTGTCCCTGAAGCTTTCTTT.